The present T cell receptor beta chain was sequenced within a study of blood T cells in healthy people across ages. PCR was performed a second time for roughly 7 to 12 cycles using a sample-barcoded 5' primer and a J-beta primer mix. TCRdb redid the calling of the 5' RACE reads with MiXCR, one entry per CDR3 protein. In the table there are roughly 1,000,000 distinct CDR3 sequences, less than 25% of which are singletons. Findings and limits, study-wide: Naive CD4+ cell counts and diversity both ran higher in long-lived than in aged donors.

This clonotype has just a few counts. As yet, its antigen is unknown. The same data also contributed to another study, on T cells of mothers and their children.

Material: blood. This sequence was found in a girl aged 2 to 10 in good health.

DNA of the CDR3: TGTGCCAGCAGTTTAGTATCTAGCGGGAGATCCTACGAGCAGTACTTC. Translation: CASSLVSSGRSYEQYF. V gene TRBV27 combines with J gene TRBJ2-7; 10 bases fit TRBD2. This CDR3 has 16 residues. With 2 bases clipped from V and 1 base from J, the junction kept 5 bases outside the gene matches. The germline CDR1 and CDR2 sequences are MNHEY and SMNVEV (reference sequence).